This T cell receptor beta chain was identified during a study of OX40 agonist ivuxolimab in advanced cancers. Repertoires were generated with immunoSEQ multiplex PCR, while TCRdb's copy carries only in-frame clones and drops some. In the table there are roughly 70,000 clones, approximately 78% of which are singletons. The clonotype comes from an adult with an advanced solid tumor such as melanoma, head and neck, liver or kidney cancer. The sequencing here drew on CD4+ or CD8+ T cells sorted from blood, taken in a trial of the OX40 agonist ivuxolimab.

The CDR3 DNA follows: TGTGCCAGCAGCTTAGAGGCTACTAGCCCGTACTTC. This codes for CASSLEATSPYF. The chain has TRBV7-6 and TRBJ2-5; D might be TRBD2 (6 bases). Germline CDR1 SGHVS, CDR2 FNYEAQ. Deletions cut 1 base from V and 13 bases from J, with 13 bases between. This CDR3 is built from 12 residues.